The 13 T cell receptor beta chains below come from one sample, sequenced in a study of CDR3 diversity in severe acne. TCRdb used MiXCR to reprocess the PCR reads, holding one entry per CDR3 protein. The sample comprises 65,000 to 95,000 distinct CDR3 sequences, around 53% of which are singletons, and 13% to 15% rests with the top ten. The sample comprised blood. These receptors originate from a male donor in good health, without acne.

This chain connects TRBV9 to TRBJ1-2; D uncertain. CDR1 is SGDLS and CDR2 is YYNGEE in the germline V gene. Trimming shortened V by 4 bases and J by 8 bases, and 9 bases separated the two germline ends. CDR3 length: 11 residues. As DNA, the CDR3 is TGTGCCAGCAGCTCCAGAGGCGGCTACACCTTC. Amino acid sequence: CASSSRGGYTF.

This clonotype has ten or more counts. This chain joins TRBV11-2 and TRBJ2-1; 7 bases agree with TRBD1. The ends lost 8 bases at V and 4 bases at J; junction bases unmatched: 8. This CDR3 region has 14 residues. The V gene's germline CDR1 is SGHAT and CDR2 FQNNGV. CDR3 loop: CASDEWDSYNEQFF. Here the CDR3 DNA reads TGTGCCAGCGATGAATGGGACAGTTACAATGAGCAGTTCTTC.

Turning to this clonotype: The junction differs from germline at one of its ends, possibly a read error. The J gene is TRBJ2-3, the V gene TRBV19; D is unclear. The CDR3 is 14 residues long. Per the germline V gene, CDR1 is LNHDA and CDR2 is SQIVND (reference sequence). CDR3 DNA: TGTGCCAGCAAAGCTACCGTCCGCACGGATACGCAGTATTTT. This encodes CASKATVRTDTQYF.

With respect to this clonotype: Possible read error: a much larger clone is one base away. The CDR3 does not close with the conserved phenylalanine or tryptophan, likely indicating a read error. This sequence joins TRBV2 and TRBJ1-1; D is possibly TRBD1 (5 bases). Trimming took off 7 bases at V and 4 bases at J, with 13 bases between the two ends. Germline CDR1 reads SNHLY; CDR2 reads FYNNEI. The CDR3 length is 13 residues. The chain's CDR3 is CASTMTGATEAFL. In nucleotides, the CDR3 is TGTGCCAGCACCATGACCGGGGCCACTGAAGCTTTCCTT.

V gene TRBV13 combines with J gene TRBJ1-1; D is unresolved. The V gene's germline CDR1 is PRHDT and CDR2 FYEKMQ (reference sequence). The CDR3 contains 15 residues. Trimming removed 1 base at V and 5 bases at J, with 14 bases between. The CDR3 here is CASSLVREARTEAFF. In DNA, the CDR3 is TGTGCCAGCAGCTTAGTCCGGGAAGCAAGAACTGAAGCTTTCTTT.

In its sample, this clonotype ranks as medium-sized (0.01 to 0.1%). The chain uses TRBV5-1 and TRBJ2-7; D is possibly TRBD2 (5 bases). V was trimmed by 7 bases and J by 3 bases, leaving 20 bases between them. The CDR3 has 15 amino acids. Per the germline V gene, CDR1 is SGHRS and CDR2 is YFSETQ. CDR3 nucleotides: TGCGCCAGCTGCCTGAGTCCGGGATCCCACTACGAGCAGTACTTC. This sequence encodes CASCLSPGSHYEQYF.

A few counts support this clonotype. V usage is TRBV4-2 and J usage is TRBJ2-5, with TRBD2 identical over 7 bases. In germline, CDR1 is LGHNA, CDR2 YNFKEQ. Trimming removed 0 bases from V and 4 bases from J; junction bases left unmatched: 11. CDR3 length equals 17 residues. For the CDR3, the DNA is TGTGCCAGCAGCCAAGAAAGCGCGGCGGGAGAGCTAGAGACCCAGTACTTC. Its protein product is CASSQESAAGELETQYF.

V and J are TRBV5-1 and TRBJ1-1; D perhaps matches TRBD1 (5 bases). CDR1 SGHRS and CDR2 YFSETQ come from the germline V gene. The CDR3 sequence is 14 residues long. Trimming pared 3 bases from V and 1 base from J, leaving 10 bases between. The CDR3 loop is CASSYGGPNTEAFF. In nucleotides, the CDR3 is TGCGCCAGCAGCTATGGGGGACCGAACACTGAAGCTTTCTTT.

This clonotype was counted ten times or more. The V call is TRBV7-2, the J call TRBJ2-2; D remains unclear. With 2 bases removed from V and 5 bases from J, the gap between germline ends came to 12 bases. The length of the CDR3 is 15 residues. The germline V gene has CDR1 SGHTA and CDR2 FQGNSA. The CDR3 loop is CASSLLPDRTGELFF. The CDR3, as DNA: TGTGCCAGCAGCTTATTACCAGATCGGACCGGGGAGCTGTTTTTT.

The CDR3 sequence is CASSYGTAYNEQFF. In DNA, the CDR3 is TGCGCCAGCAGCTACGGGACAGCCTACAATGAGCAGTTCTTC. V gene TRBV5-1 combines with J gene TRBJ2-1; 7 bases are a match to TRBD1. Germline CDR1 and CDR2: SGHRS and YFSETQ. The V segment lost 3 bases and the J segment 2 bases; nucleotides outside the gene matches: 2. CDR3 length equals 14 residues.

V is TRBV25-1 and J is TRBJ1-5; D is ambiguous. This CDR3 has 13 residues. Germline V gene data show CDR1 as MGHDK and CDR2 as SYGVNS. V was trimmed by 3 bases and J by 11 bases, leaving 14 bases between them. This CDR3 reads CASSELGKETQHF. CDR3 nucleotide sequence: TGTGCCAGCAGTGAGTTGGGGAAAGAGACCCAGCATTTT. Complete variable domain (other parts from reference TRBV25-1 and TRBJ1-5): EADIYQTPRYLVIGTGKKITLECSQTMGHDKMYWYQQDPGMELHLIHYSYGVNSTEKGDLSSESTVSRIRTEHFPLTLESARPSHTSQYLCASSELGKETQHFGDGTRLSIL.

In its sample, this clonotype is medium-sized (0.01 to 0.1%). The rearrangement links TRBV7-6 to TRBJ2-5, with TRBD2 as a possible D gene (5 bases). With 0 bases removed from V and 3 bases from J, the gap between germline ends came to 17 bases. There are 17 residues in the CDR3. Germline V lookup: CDR1 SGHVS, CDR2 FNYEAQ. As DNA, the CDR3 is TGTGCCAGCAGCTTAGCAACAACTAGTTTCGGCGAAGAGACCCAGTACTTC. It translates to CASSLATTSFGEETQYF.

In regard to this clonotype: The junction shows a germline mismatch at one end, possibly a read error. The chain recombines TRBV5-5 with TRBJ1-1; TRBD1 is a possible D gene (5 bases). The CDR3 is 16 amino acids. CDR1 and CDR2 (germline): SGHKS, YYEKEE (reference sequence). CDR3 protein: CACSSQGAGSNTEAFF. The CDR3 nucleotides are TGTGCCTGCAGCTCTCAGGGAGCCGGCTCGAACACTGAAGCTTTCTTT.